A single sample gave rise to the 16 T cell receptor beta chains below, sequenced in a study of radiotherapy plus CTLA-4 blockade in lung cancer. Only in-frame clones appear in the TCRdb table, and some are missing; sequencing was by immunoSEQ multiplex PCR. The sample has 90,000 or so clones, over 80% seen once. The specimen comprised peripheral blood, sampled from a patient treated with radiotherapy plus ipilimumab. The receptors derive from a human donor with non-small cell lung cancer who had stable disease on radiotherapy plus ipilimumab.

The chain carries TRBV10-3 and TRBJ2-1; 10 bases map to TRBD2. Trimming removed 7 bases from V and 2 bases from J; junction bases left unmatched: 5. Germline assignment: CDR1 ENHRY and CDR2 SYGVKD. The CDR3 extends over 15 amino acids. CDR3 coding DNA: TGTGCCATCAAGTCTCTAGCGGGGGCCTACAATGAGCAGTTCTTC. Residues: CAIKSLAGAYNEQFF.

This clone has only one observation. In DNA form, the CDR3 reads TGCGCCAGCAGCTTGGGGACAGAATCAAGCACCATATATTTT. This gives the protein CASSLGTESSTIYF. This rearrangement joins TRBV5-1 to TRBJ1-3; D might be TRBD1 (6 bases). V dropped 0 bases and J dropped 9 bases, with 13 bases sitting between them. This CDR3 contains 14 residues. Germline V gives CDR1 SGHRS, CDR2 YFSETQ. Complete variable domain (other parts from reference TRBV5-1 and TRBJ1-3): KAGVTQTPRYLIKTRGQQVTLSCSPISGHRSVSWYQQTPGQGLQFLFEYFSETQRNKGNFPGRFSGRQFSNSRSEMNVSTLELGDSALYLCASSLGTESSTIYFGEGSWLTVV.

This clone was seen only a few times. The CDR3 nucleotides read TGCACCAGCAGCCAAGATCGGGTCGGGAGTTTTAATGAGCAGTTCTTC. Translated, it gives CTSSQDRVGSFNEQFF. The chain employs TRBV1 and TRBJ2-1; TRBD2 was called by the table and not checked on the DNA. TRBV1 is flagged as a pseudogene. The CDR3 contains 16 residues.

J is TRBJ2-1 and V is TRBV19, with D perhaps matching TRBD2 (6 bases). From germline, CDR1 is LNHDA and CDR2 SQIVND (reference sequence). The V gene lost 1 base and the J gene lost 2 bases, with 9 bases spanning the gap. This CDR3 has 15 residues. The CDR3 coding sequence is TGTGCCAGTAGTATAGCGGGAGAAGCCTACAATGAGCAGTTCTTC. This sequence encodes CASSIAGEAYNEQFF. Variable domain in full (rest from reference TRBV19 and TRBJ2-1): DGGITQSPKYLFRKEGQNVTLSCEQNLNHDAMYWYRQDPGQGLRLIYYSQIVNDFQKGDIAEGYSVSREKKESFPLTVTSAQKNPTAFYLCASSIAGEAYNEQFFGPGTRLTVL.

The genes are TRBV6-5 and TRBJ1-1; tentative D call: TRBD1 (6 bases). V was clipped by 5 bases and J by 11 bases, with 18 bases between them. This CDR3 is 13 amino acids long. Germline-derived CDR1 and CDR2 are MNHEY and SVGAGI. The CDR3 protein is CASSIHRDTGAFF. CDR3 DNA: TGTGCCAGCAGTATACACCGGGACACCGGTGCTTTCTTT.

This chain connects TRBV7-6 to TRBJ2-5, with a possible D match to TRBD1 (6 bases). The DNA matches TRBJ2-7 better at its end, which makes the J call doubtful. Germline V gene lookup returns CDR1 SGHVS and CDR2 FNYEAQ. The CDR3 consists of 13 residues. CDR3 in amino acids: CASSQTGFHEQYF. The CDR3 DNA is TGTGCCAGCAGCCAAACAGGGTTCCACGAGCAGTACTTC.

J is TRBJ1-2 and V is TRBV28; the D gene is possibly TRBD1 (6 bases). Trimming took 6 bases from V and 3 from J, leaving 17 bases between them. This CDR3 spans 15 amino acids. The germline V gene encodes CDR1 MDHEN and CDR2 SYDVKM. CDR3 nucleotide sequence: TGTGCCAGCAGCGAGGGGAGGGGGAGATACTATGGCTACACCTTC. Its protein is CASSEGRGRYYGYTF.

As DNA, the CDR3 is TGTGCCAGCAGCCAAGAAGGGCAGGTGTTAACCGGGGAGCTGTTTTTT. Encoded protein: CASSQEGQVLTGELFF. This sequence joins TRBV4-2 and TRBJ2-2; D remains unclear. Trimming pared 0 bases from V and 5 bases from J, leaving 13 bases between. The germline gives CDR1 LGHNA, CDR2 YNFKEQ. The CDR3 consists of 16 residues.

The J gene is TRBJ2-7, the V gene TRBV27; 8 bases map to TRBD2. The germline V gene has CDR1 MNHEY and CDR2 SMNVEV (reference sequence). V shed 2 bases and J 4 bases; nucleotides not matched to a gene: 4. The CDR3 is 14 residues long. The CDR3 sequence: CASSLREGQYEQYF. The CDR3, as DNA: TGTGCCAGCAGTTTACGGGAGGGCCAGTACGAGCAGTACTTC.

The chain is built from TRBV18 and TRBJ2-1; no definite D call. Germline CDR1 and CDR2: KGHSH and LQKENI. Trimming stripped 4 bases from V and 8 bases from J, with 9 bases between. The CDR3 totals 12 residues. CDR3 protein: CASSRGLDEQFF. CDR3 in DNA: TGTGCCAGCTCACGAGGATTGGATGAGCAGTTCTTC.

This sequence joins TRBV27 and TRBJ2-7; no clear D. CDR1 MNHEY and CDR2 SMNVEV come from the germline V gene (reference sequence). The CDR3 is made up of 13 amino acids. V lost 3 bases and J lost 2, with 8 bases in between. The CDR3 nucleotides read TGTGCCAGCAGTTTTAACAGTCCCTACGAGCAGTACTTC. It encodes CASSFNSPYEQYF.

The chain has TRBV6-1 and TRBJ2-1, with 10 bases aligning to TRBD1. V trimming: 5 bases; J trimming: 3 bases; junction bases outside the gene matches: 4. The CDR3 is 15 residues long. Per the germline V gene, CDR1 is MNHNS and CDR2 is SASEGT. CDR3 loop: CASSTGTGDYNEQFF. CDR3 bases: TGTGCCAGCAGTACGGGGACAGGGGACTACAATGAGCAGTTCTTC.

The genes are TRBV28 and TRBJ2-5; D unresolved. Trimming cost V 6 bases and J 7 bases, with 15 bases left between them. Germline V lookup: CDR1 MDHEN, CDR2 SYDVKM. The CDR3 has 13 residues. CDR3 nucleotide sequence: TGTGCCAGCAGGAGACAAGGGCCAGGGACCCAGTACTTC. This sequence encodes CASRRQGPGTQYF. Complete variable domain (other parts from reference TRBV28 and TRBJ2-5): DVKVTQSSRYLVKRTGEKVFLECVQDMDHENMFWYRQDPGLGLRLIYFSYDVKMKEKGDIPEGYSVSREKKERFSLILESASTNQTSMYLCASRRQGPGTQYFGPGTRLLVL.

The chain employs TRBV30 and TRBJ1-5; D gene uncertain. CDR3 length: 13 amino acids. V lost 2 bases and J lost 6, with 11 bases in between. CDR1 is GTSNPN, CDR2 SVGIG, per germline (reference sequence). The CDR3 DNA reads TGTGCCTGGAGTACGGGATTAAGTCAGCCCCAGCATTTT. Protein sequence: CAWSTGLSQPQHF.

The chain has TRBV25-1 and TRBJ1-1; D remains ambiguous. The V end was cut by 6 bases, the J end by 0 bases, with 11 bases between. Per germline, CDR1 MGHDK and CDR2 SYGVNS. The CDR3 totals 14 residues. CDR3 residues: CASSERYMNTEAFF. The CDR3 region has the DNA TGTGCCAGCAGCGAGAGATACATGAACACTGAAGCTTTCTTT. The full variable domain, with the rest looked up from reference TRBV25-1 and TRBJ1-1, is EADIYQTPRYLVIGTGKKITLECSQTMGHDKMYWYQQDPGMELHLIHYSYGVNSTEKGDLSSESTVSRIRTEHFPLTLESARPSHTSQYLCASSERYMNTEAFFGQGTRLTVV.

V usage is TRBV29-1 and J usage is TRBJ2-3; D uncertain. With 2 bases removed from V and 0 bases from J, the gap between germline ends came to 9 bases. Germline CDR1 and CDR2: SQVTM and ANQGSEA. CDR3 length: 14 amino acids. Written as DNA, the CDR3 is TGCAGCGTTGAATATGGACCTAGCACAGATACGCAGTATTTT. Protein product: CSVEYGPSTDTQYF.